A single T cell receptor (beta chain) is shown here with its context. Source study methods: Researchers report that nucleated cell counts were estimated from reference gene primer amplification. TCRdb's copy holds only in-frame clones and misses some; the assay was immunoSEQ multiplex PCR. The DNA gave D and trimming, while V, J and clone size come from that table. The sample includes about 64,000 clones, roughly four fifths of them seen just once. The CDR3 runs to 14 residues. From germline, CDR1 is KGHSH and CDR2 LQKENI. The V and J ends lost 3 bases and 9 bases, in that order; junction bases with no gene match: 4. The data originate from a study of blood T cell repertoires in COVID-19. Study-wide background: Some COVID-19 samples were acute and others convalescent; all came from the United States, Italy and Spain. PBMCs, B-cell-depleted T cells, or T cells provided the cDNA or gDNA that made up the material.

Material: peripheral blood. The origin of this receptor is a human donor in a cohort sampled during active COVID-19. This rearrangement joins TRBV18 to TRBJ1-6; 8 bases agree with TRBD1. The CDR3 DNA reads TGTGCCAGCTCACCCGACAGGGGAAGTTCACCCCTCCACTTT. Amino acids: CASSPDRGSSPLHF.